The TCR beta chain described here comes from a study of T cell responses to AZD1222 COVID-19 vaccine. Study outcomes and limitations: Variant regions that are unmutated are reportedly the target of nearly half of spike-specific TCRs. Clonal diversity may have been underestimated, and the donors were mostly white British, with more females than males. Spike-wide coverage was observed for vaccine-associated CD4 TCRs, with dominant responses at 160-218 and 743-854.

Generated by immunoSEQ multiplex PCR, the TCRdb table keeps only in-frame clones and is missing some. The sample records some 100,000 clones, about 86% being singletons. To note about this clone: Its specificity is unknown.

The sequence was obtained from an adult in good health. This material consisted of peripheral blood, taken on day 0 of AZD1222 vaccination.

The CDR3 is CATKRLAVGDTGELFF. The DNA of the CDR3 is TGTGCCACCAAGAGACTAGCGGTAGGTGACACCGGGGAGCTGTTTTTT. The chain has TRBV24-1 and TRBJ2-2; 9 bases line up with TRBD2. The germline gives CDR1 KGHDR, CDR2 SFDVKD. V shed 8 bases and J 3 bases; nucleotides not matched to a gene: 9. CDR3 length equals 16 residues.